The clone carrying this T cell receptor beta chain was detected ten times or more. TCR alpha and beta CDR3 regions were amplified from RNA using iRepertoire nested multiplex PCR. TCRdb processed the multiplex PCR reads anew with MiXCR; each CDR3 protein has one entry. The sample lists around 43,000 distinct CDR3 sequences; more than 20% were seen once. These data come from a study of glioma-infiltrating T cells. Germline loops: CDR1 ENHRY, CDR2 SYGVKD. The CDR3 spans 16 residues. Unmatched junction bases numbered 14, after V lost 8 bases and J lost 5 bases. The specimen sequenced was glioma tissue, nonneoplastic brain tissue, or PBMCs (not recorded which). The chain employs TRBV10-3 and TRBJ2-5; 10 nucleotides agree with TRBD1. The receptor's source is a human donor with low-grade glioma or glioblastoma, undergoing nonglioma brain surgery, or in good health (not recorded which). CDR3 sequence: CAIGEGQGPIKETQYF. The CDR3 coding sequence is TGTGCCATCGGCGAGGGACAGGGGCCTATAAAGGAGACCCAGTACTTC.